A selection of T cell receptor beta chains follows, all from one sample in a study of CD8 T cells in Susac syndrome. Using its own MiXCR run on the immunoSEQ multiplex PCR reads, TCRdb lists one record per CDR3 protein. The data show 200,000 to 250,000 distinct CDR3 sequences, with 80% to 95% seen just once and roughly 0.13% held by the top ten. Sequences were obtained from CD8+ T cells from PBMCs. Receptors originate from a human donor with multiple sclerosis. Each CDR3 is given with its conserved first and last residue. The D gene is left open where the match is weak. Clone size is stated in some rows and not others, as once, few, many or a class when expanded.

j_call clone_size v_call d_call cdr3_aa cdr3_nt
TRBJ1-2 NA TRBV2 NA CASSERKARTCYGYTF TGTGCCAGCAGTGAGCGAAAGGCACGGACCTGCTATGGCTACACCTTC
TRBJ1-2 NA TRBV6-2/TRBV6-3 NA CASTPPGTRYGYTF TGTGCCAGCACCCCTCCCGGGACGCGGTATGGCTACACCTTC
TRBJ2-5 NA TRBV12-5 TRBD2 CASVSGLAGEETQYF TGTGCTAGTGTCTCGGGACTAGCGGGAGAAGAGACCCAGTACTTC
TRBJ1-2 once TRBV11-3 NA CASSLATHLIGETDGYTF TGTGCCAGCAGCTTAGCAACCCACCTCATTGGGGAGACCGATGGCTACACCTTC
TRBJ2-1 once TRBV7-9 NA CASSPPGLTHEQFF TGTGCCAGCAGCCCCCCGGGCCTAACACATGAGCAGTTCTTC
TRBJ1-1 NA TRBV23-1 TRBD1 CASSLDRGCTEAFF TGCGCCAGCAGCCTGGACAGGGGGTGCACTGAAGCTTTCTTT
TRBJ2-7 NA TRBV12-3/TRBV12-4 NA CASTSAGNYEQYF TGTGCCAGCACGTCTGCAGGGAACTACGAGCAGTACTTC
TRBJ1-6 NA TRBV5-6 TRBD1 CASSFGTGNSPLHF TGTGCCAGCAGCTTCGGGACAGGGAATTCACCCCTCCACTTT
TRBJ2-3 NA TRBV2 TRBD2 CASSAASGSTSTDTQYF TGTGCCAGCAGTGCGGCTAGCGGGAGTACTAGCACAGATACGCAGTATTTT
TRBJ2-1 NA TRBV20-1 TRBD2 CSELLASGRESSYNEQFF TGCAGTGAGCTATTGGCTAGCGGGAGGGAGAGCTCCTACAATGAGCAGTTCTTC
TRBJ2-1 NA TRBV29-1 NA CSVLQHSEQFF TGCAGCGTCCTACAACATTCTGAGCAGTTCTTC
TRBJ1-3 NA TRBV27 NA CASSPFGISGNTIYF TGTGCCAGCAGTCCCTTTGGGATCTCTGGAAACACCATATATTTT
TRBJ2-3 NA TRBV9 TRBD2 CASSRTITGTSGDTDTQYF TGTGCCAGCAGCAGAACTATCACCGGGACTAGCGGGGACACAGATACGCAGTATTTT
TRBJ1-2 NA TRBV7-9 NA CASSIDSYGYTF TGTGCCAGCAGCATCGACAGCTATGGCTACACCTTC
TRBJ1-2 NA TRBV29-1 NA CSAPGRDSYTF TGCAGCGCCCCCGGACGGGATAGCTACACCTTC
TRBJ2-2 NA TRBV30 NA CAWSLTNTGELFF TGTGCCTGGAGCCTCACTAACACCGGGGAGCTGTTTTTT
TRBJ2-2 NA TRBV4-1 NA CASSPSGAGNTGELFF TGCGCCAGCAGCCCCTCCGGGGCGGGGAACACCGGGGAGCTGTTTTTT
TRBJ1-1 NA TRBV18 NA CASSPPVGLNTEAFF TGTGCCAGCTCACCACCGGTGGGGCTGAACACTGAAGCTTTCTTT
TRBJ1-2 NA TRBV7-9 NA CASSSSGFYGYTF TGTGCCAGCAGCTCCAGCGGATTTTATGGCTACACCTTC
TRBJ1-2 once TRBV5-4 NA CASSSRGGLLGYTF TGTGCCAGCAGCTCACGAGGGGGTCTCCTTGGCTACACCTTC
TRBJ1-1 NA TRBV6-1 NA CASSGPWGGSEAFF TGTGCCAGCAGTGGTCCGTGGGGGGGTTCCGAAGCTTTCTTT
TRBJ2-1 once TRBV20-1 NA CSAREGGEQFF TGCAGTGCTAGAGAGGGAGGTGAGCAGTTCTTC
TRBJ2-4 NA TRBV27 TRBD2 CASSLGGGGNIQYF TGTGCCAGCAGTTTAGGGGGGGGTGGAAACATTCAGTACTTC
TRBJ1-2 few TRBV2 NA CASSEGGYGYTF TGTGCCAGCAGTGAAGGCGGCTATGGCTACACCTTC
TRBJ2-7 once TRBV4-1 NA CASSQDPEISYEQYF TGCGCCAGCAGCCAAGATCCGGAAATCTCCTACGAGCAGTACTTC
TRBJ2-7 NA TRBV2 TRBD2 CAKGTSGSPYEQYF TGTGCCAAGGGCACTAGCGGATCTCCTTACGAGCAGTACTTC
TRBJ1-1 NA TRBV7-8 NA CASSLMRSGNTEAFF TGTGCCAGCAGCTTAATGAGATCGGGTAACACTGAAGCTTTCTTT
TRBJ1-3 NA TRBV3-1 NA CASSQDGGSGNTIYF TGTGCCAGCAGCCAAGACGGGGGGTCTGGAAACACCATATATTTT
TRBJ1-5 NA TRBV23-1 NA CASRPPPSNSNQPQHF TGCGCCAGCAGACCCCCACCCTCAAATAGCAATCAGCCCCAGCATTTT
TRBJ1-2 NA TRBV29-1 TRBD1 CSVDTGVINYGYTF TGCAGCGTTGATACAGGGGTCATTAACTATGGCTACACCTTC
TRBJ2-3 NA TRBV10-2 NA CASGGLRSTDTQYF TGCGCCAGCGGGGGCCTACGGAGCACAGATACGCAGTATTTT
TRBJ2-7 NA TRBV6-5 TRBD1 CASSGTGGSRYEQYF TGTGCCAGCAGCGGGACAGGAGGTAGCCGCTACGAGCAGTACTTC
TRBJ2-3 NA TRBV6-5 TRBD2 CASSQLAGTDTQYF TGTGCCAGCAGTCAACTAGCGGGCACAGATACGCAGTATTTT
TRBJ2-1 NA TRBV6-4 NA CASSDSGSRTYNEQFF TGTGCCAGCAGTGACTCGGGTAGCAGGACCTACAATGAGCAGTTCTTC
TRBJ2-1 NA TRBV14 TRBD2 CASSQGGGLAENNEQFF TGTGCCAGCAGCCAAGGAGGGGGACTAGCGGAAAACAATGAGCAGTTCTTC
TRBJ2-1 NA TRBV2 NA CASTGETYNEQFF TGTGCCAGCACGGGGGAGACGTATAATGAGCAGTTCTTC
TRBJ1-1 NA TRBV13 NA CASSLGAALSTEAFF TGTGCCAGCAGCTTAGGGGCGGCCCTGAGCACTGAAGCTTTCTTT
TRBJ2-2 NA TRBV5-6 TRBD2 CASSWSSGRATGELFF TGTGCCAGCAGCTGGTCTAGCGGGAGGGCCACCGGGGAGCTGTTTTTT
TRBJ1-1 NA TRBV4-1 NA CASSQDPGAGWETEAFF TGCGCCAGCAGCCAAGATCCTGGGGCAGGGTGGGAGACTGAAGCTTTCTTT
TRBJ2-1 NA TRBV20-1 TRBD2 CSAISDTSGSSRSYNEQFF TGCAGTGCTATCAGTGACACTAGCGGGAGTTCACGGTCCTACAATGAGCAGTTCTTC
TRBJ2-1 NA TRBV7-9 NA CASGRRHNEQFF TGTGCCAGCGGCCGTAGACACAATGAGCAGTTCTTC
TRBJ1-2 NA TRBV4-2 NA CASSQDKGPYGYTF TGTGCCAGCAGCCAAGACAAGGGTCCGTATGGCTACACCTTC
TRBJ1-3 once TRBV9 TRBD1 CASGTDSGNTIYF TGTGCCAGCGGGACAGATTCAGGAAACACCATATATTTT
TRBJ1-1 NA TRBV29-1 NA CSVEESIGRTLGDTEAFF TGCAGCGTTGAAGAATCTATAGGTCGTACCCTCGGGGACACTGAAGCTTTCTTT
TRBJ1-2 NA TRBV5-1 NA CASSLRTSRGGDAGYTF TGCGCCAGCAGCCTACGGACTAGCAGGGGCGGGGATGCTGGCTACACCTTC
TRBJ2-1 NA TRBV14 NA CASSRGRTAYNEQFF TGTGCCAGCAGTCGAGGTAGGACAGCCTACAATGAGCAGTTCTTC
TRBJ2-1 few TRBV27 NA CASSLPNNEQFF TGTGCCAGCAGTCTACCAAATAATGAGCAGTTCTTC
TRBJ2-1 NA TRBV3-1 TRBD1 CASSQVAGQGIEQFF TGTGCCAGCAGCCAAGTTGCGGGACAGGGGATAGAGCAGTTCTTC
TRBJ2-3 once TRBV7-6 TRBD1 CASSASTGGSTDTQYF TGTGCCAGCAGCGCTTCCACAGGGGGGAGCACAGATACGCAGTATTTT
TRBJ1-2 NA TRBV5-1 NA CASSFGDTSEGYTF TGCGCCAGCAGCTTTGGTGACACCTCGGAGGGCTACACCTTC
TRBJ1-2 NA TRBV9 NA CASSGASYGYTF TGTGCCAGCAGCGGGGCCTCCTATGGCTACACCTTC